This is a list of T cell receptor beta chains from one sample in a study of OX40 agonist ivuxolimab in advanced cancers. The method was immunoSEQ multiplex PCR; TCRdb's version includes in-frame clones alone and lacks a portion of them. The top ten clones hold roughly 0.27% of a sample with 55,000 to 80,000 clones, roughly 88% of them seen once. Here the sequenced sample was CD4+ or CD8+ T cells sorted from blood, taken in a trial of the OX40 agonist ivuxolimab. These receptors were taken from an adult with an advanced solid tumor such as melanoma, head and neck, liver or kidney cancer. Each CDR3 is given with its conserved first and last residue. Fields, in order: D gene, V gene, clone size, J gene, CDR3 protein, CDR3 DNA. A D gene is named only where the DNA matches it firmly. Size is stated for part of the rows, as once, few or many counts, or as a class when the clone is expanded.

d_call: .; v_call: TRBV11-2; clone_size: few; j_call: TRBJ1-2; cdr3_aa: CASSPQGGIGYGYTF; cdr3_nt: TGTGCCAGCAGCCCCCAAGGCGGGATCGGCTATGGCTACACCTTC
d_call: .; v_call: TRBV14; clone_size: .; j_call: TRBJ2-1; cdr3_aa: CASSQDGMTGVSSYNEQFF; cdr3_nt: TGTGCCAGCAGCCAAGATGGTATGACAGGCGTTAGCTCCTACAATGAGCAGTTCTTC
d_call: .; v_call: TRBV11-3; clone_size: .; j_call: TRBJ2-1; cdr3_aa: CASSLGAVGEQFF; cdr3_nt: TGTGCCAGCAGCTTAGGGGCAGTCGGAGAGCAGTTCTTC
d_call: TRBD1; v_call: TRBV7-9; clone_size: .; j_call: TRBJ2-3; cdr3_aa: CASSLASSGTGAKDTQYF; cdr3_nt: TGTGCCAGCAGCTTAGCATCGTCCGGGACAGGGGCAAAAGATACGCAGTATTTT
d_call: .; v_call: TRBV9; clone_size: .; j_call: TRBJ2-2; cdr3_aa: CASSETARLGENTGELFF; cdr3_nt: TGTGCCAGCAGCGAAACCGCCAGGTTGGGGGAGAACACCGGGGAGCTGTTTTTT
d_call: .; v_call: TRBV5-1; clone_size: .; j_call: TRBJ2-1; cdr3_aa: CASSLVPGVTYNEQFF; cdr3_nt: TGCGCCAGCAGCTTGGTGCCAGGGGTCACCTACAATGAGCAGTTCTTC
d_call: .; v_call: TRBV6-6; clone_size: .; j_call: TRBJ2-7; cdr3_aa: CASSIMGLDEQYF; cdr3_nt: TGTGCCAGCAGTATAATGGGTCTAGACGAGCAGTACTTC
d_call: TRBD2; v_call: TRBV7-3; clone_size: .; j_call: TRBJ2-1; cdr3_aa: CASSYGLAGYNEQFF; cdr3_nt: TGTGCCAGCAGCTATGGACTAGCGGGATATAATGAGCAGTTCTTC
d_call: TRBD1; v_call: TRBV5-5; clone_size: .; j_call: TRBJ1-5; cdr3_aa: CASSLYTGGDLQPQHF; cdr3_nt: TGTGCCAGCAGCTTGTATACAGGGGGCGATCTTCAGCCCCAGCATTTT
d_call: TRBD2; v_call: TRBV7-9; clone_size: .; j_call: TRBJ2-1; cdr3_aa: CASSPRTSEIHGNEQFF; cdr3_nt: TGTGCCAGCAGCCCAAGGACTAGCGAGATTCATGGGAATGAGCAGTTCTTC
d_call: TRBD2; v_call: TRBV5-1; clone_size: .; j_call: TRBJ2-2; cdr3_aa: CASSLETSGSPTGELFF; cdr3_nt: TGCGCCAGCAGCTTGGAGACTAGCGGGAGCCCCACCGGGGAGCTGTTTTTT
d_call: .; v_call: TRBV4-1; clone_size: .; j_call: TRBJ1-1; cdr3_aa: CASSQGFRNTEAFF; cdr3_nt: TGCGCCAGCAGCCAAGGTTTCAGGAACACTGAAGCTTTCTTT
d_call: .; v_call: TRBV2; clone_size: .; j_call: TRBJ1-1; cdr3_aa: CASTRRGGNTEAFF; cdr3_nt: TGTGCCAGCACCAGAAGAGGGGGGAACACTGAAGCTTTCTTT
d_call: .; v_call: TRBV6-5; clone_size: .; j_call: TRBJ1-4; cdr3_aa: CASSRGWTNEKLFF; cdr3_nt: TGTGCCAGCAGCCGCGGATGGACTAATGAAAAACTGTTTTTT
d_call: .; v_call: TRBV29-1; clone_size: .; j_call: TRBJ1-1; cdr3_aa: CSVFGFLNTEAFF; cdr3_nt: TGCAGCGTTTTCGGCTTCCTGAACACTGAAGCTTTCTTT
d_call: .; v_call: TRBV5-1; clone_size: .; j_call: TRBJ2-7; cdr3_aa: CASSLATTSYEQYF; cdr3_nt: TGCGCCAGCAGCTTGGCCACTACGTCCTACGAGCAGTACTTC
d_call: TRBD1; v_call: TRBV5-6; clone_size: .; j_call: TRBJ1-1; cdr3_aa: CASSLGQVPFEAFF; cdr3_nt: TGTGCCAGCAGCCTGGGACAGGTACCCTTTGAAGCTTTCTTT
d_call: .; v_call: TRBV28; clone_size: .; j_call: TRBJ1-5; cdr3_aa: CASRGGNQPQHF; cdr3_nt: TGTGCCAGCAGGGGGGGCAATCAGCCCCAGCATTTT
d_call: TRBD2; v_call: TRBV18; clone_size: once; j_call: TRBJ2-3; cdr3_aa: CASSPLADLTDTQYF; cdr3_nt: TGTGCCAGCTCACCGCTAGCGGACCTCACAGATACGCAGTATTTT
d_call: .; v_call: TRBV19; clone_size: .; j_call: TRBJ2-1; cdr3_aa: CASRKDNEQFF; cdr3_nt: TGTGCCAGTAGGAAAGACAATGAGCAGTTCTTC
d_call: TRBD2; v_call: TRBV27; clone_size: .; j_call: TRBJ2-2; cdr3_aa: CASSSRTSGIGGGELFF; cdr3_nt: TGTGCCAGCAGTTCTCGGACTAGCGGGATAGGAGGCGGGGAGCTGTTTTTT
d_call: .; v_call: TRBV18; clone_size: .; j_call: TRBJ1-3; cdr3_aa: CASSPFPGWGNTIYF; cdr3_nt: TGTGCCAGCTCACCGTTCCCAGGGTGGGGAAACACCATATATTTT
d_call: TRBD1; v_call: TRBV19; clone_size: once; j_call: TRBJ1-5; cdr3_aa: CASSTDRGPLSNQPQHF; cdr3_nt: TGTGCCAGTAGTACCGACAGGGGACCCCTTAGCAATCAGCCCCAGCATTTT
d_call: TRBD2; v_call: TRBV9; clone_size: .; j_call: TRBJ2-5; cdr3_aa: CASSVGFLGLAGGETQYF; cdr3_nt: TGTGCCAGCAGCGTAGGATTTCTGGGACTAGCGGGAGGAGAGACCCAGTACTTC
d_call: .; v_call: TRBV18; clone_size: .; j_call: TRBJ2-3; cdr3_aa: CASSRGPPGTDTQYF; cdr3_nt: TGTGCCAGCTCAAGGGGACCCCCGGGCACAGATACGCAGTATTTT